The clone carrying this T cell receptor (beta chain) was recorded only once. Libraries were prepared by immunoSEQ multiplex PCR; TCRdb keeps only in-frame clonotypes and omits some of them. The repertoire holds over 400,000 clones, with roughly 88% as singletons. The CDR3 consists of 16 residues. The germline gives CDR1 MDHEN, CDR2 SYDVKM. The germline V and J ends were trimmed by 6 bases and 0 bases, with 15 bases remaining between them. This sample is part of a study of blood T cell repertoires in COVID-19. Study details: The cDNA or gDNA used as material had been derived from T cells, B-cell-depleted T cells, or PBMCs.

The sample taken for sequencing was peripheral blood. The J gene is TRBJ1-3, the V gene TRBV28; the D is unclear. This receptor was obtained from a human donor in a cohort sampled during active COVID-19. The CDR3 sequence: CASSPHELYSGNTIYF. For the CDR3, the DNA is TGTGCCAGCAGCCCTCACGAACTGTACTCTGGAAACACCATATATTTT. The full variable domain, completed using reference TRBV28 and TRBJ1-3, is DVKVTQSSRYLVKRTGEKVFLECVQDMDHENMFWYRQDPGLGLRLIYFSYDVKMKEKGDIPEGYSVSREKKERFSLILESASTNQTSMYLCASSPHELYSGNTIYFGEGSWLTVV.